What follows are 30 T cell receptor beta chains derived from one specimen sequenced in a study of metastatic and nonmetastatic thyroid tumors. Thyroid surgery was performed in patients who had received no treatment beforehand. Using MiXCR, TCRdb reanalyzed the PCR reads. The table has 21,000 or so clones, 25% to 30% seen once; the top ten hold approximately 15%. The sample taken for sequencing was tumor tissue. All receptors derive from a male donor with papillary thyroid cancer or a benign thyroid nodule (not recorded which). Some clones in this sample may be carry-over from other donors' samples.

In its sample, this clone was seen a few times. The junction shows a germline mismatch at one end, possibly a read error. The sample carries other DNA sequences with the same CDR3. J is TRBJ1-6 and V is TRBV19; perhaps TRBD1 as D (5 bases). Germline CDR1 and CDR2: LNHDA and SQIVND (reference sequence). The CDR3 is 15 amino acids. In nucleotides, the CDR3 is TGTGCCAGTAGTATCGTCGGGGGATATAATTCACCTCTCCACTTT. Its translation: CASSIVGGYNSPLHF.

This clone was counted at least ten times. The chain uses TRBV14 and TRBJ2-5; D gene uncertain. Germline CDR1 SGHDN, CDR2 FVKESK. V lost 1 base, J lost 5 bases, and 8 bases lay in between. The CDR3 runs 13 residues. The CDR3 region has the DNA TGTGCCAGCAGCCAAGGGCCCCGTGAGACCCAGTACTTC. Protein product: CASSQGPRETQYF.

This clone rates as medium-sized (0.01 to 0.1%). The DNA of the CDR3 is TGTGCCAGTAAGGGGGACCGGGCCGAAGCTTTCTTT. Encoded protein: CASKGDRAEAFF. The chain employs TRBV19 and TRBJ1-1; the D gene is possibly TRBD1 (6 bases). Germline-derived CDR1 and CDR2 are LNHDA and SQIVND (reference sequence). CDR3 length equals 12 residues. The V gene lost 7 bases and the J gene lost 8 bases, with 14 bases spanning the gap.

This clone was observed at least ten times. The chain uses TRBV20-1 and TRBJ2-1, with 9 bases lining up with TRBD2. Germline V lookup: CDR1 DFQATT, CDR2 SNEGSKA (reference sequence). The CDR3 covers 16 residues. V lost 8 bases and J lost 8; bases outside the gene matches: 19. CDR3 bases: TGCAGTAAATCTCAGACTAGCGGCATAACAAGGTATGAGCAGTTCTTC. Translation gives CSKSQTSGITRYEQFF.

This clone is categorized as medium-sized. The chain uses TRBV2 and TRBJ2-7; no reliable D call. Germline V gene lookup returns CDR1 SNHLY and CDR2 FYNNEI. The CDR3 is 11 amino acids. V was pared by 5 bases and J by 6 bases, with 8 bases between. Here the CDR3 reads CASSKGPEQYF. The CDR3 DNA sequence: TGTGCCAGCAGTAAGGGCCCCGAGCAGTACTTC.

The chain links TRBV6-2 or TRBV6-3 to TRBJ1-3, with TRBD1 as a possible D gene (5 bases). Germline CDR1 reads MNHEY; CDR2 reads SVGEGT. Trimming shortened V by 2 bases and J by 2 bases, and 7 bases separated the two germline ends. CDR3 length: 14 residues. The CDR3 region is CASSYRGAGNTIYF. The CDR3 coding sequence is TGTGCCAGCAGTTACCGGGGGGCTGGAAACACCATATATTTT.

This clone was seen many times. The rearrangement joins TRBV28 to TRBJ2-5; no clear D. Looked up from germline, CDR1 is MDHEN and CDR2 is SYDVKM. The germline V and J ends were trimmed by 4 bases and 5 bases, with 17 bases remaining between them. The CDR3 loop spans 15 amino acids. Here the CDR3 reads CASSSVPPRQETQYF. DNA for the CDR3: TGTGCCAGCAGTTCAGTCCCCCCAAGGCAGGAGACCCAGTACTTC. Filled out from reference TRBV28 and TRBJ2-5, the complete variable domain reads DVKVTQSSRYLVKRTGEKVFLECVQDMDHENMFWYRQDPGLGLRLIYFSYDVKMKEKGDIPEGYSVSREKKERFSLILESASTNQTSMYLCASSSVPPRQETQYFGPGTRLLVL.

The V gene is TRBV15, the J gene TRBJ1-5; tentative D call: TRBD1 (6 bases). This CDR3 has 13 amino acids. Germline assignment: CDR1 LNHNV and CDR2 YYDKDF (reference sequence). The germline V and J ends were trimmed by 5 bases and 5 bases, with 10 bases remaining between them. CDR3 residues: CATSGQPHQPQHF. The DNA for the CDR3 is TGTGCCACCAGCGGACAGCCTCATCAGCCCCAGCATTTT.

The V gene is TRBV5-1, the J gene TRBJ1-2; D perhaps matches TRBD1 (5 bases). Germline loops: CDR1 SGHRS, CDR2 YFSETQ. V was cut by 1 base and J by 5 bases, with 12 bases left in between. The CDR3 is made up of 14 amino acids. CDR3 in amino acids: CASSLLSQVYGYTF. CDR3 DNA: TGCGCCAGCAGCTTGCTTTCACAGGTTTATGGCTACACCTTC.

This clone has only a few counts. A much larger clone differs from this one at a single base, so this may be a read error. The rearrangement uses TRBV12-3 or TRBV12-4 and TRBJ2-2; TRBD1 matches at 7 bases. V lost 5 bases and J lost 1; bases outside the gene matches: 7. The CDR3 is 16 amino acids. CDR3 loop: CASSIRTGVNTGELFF. The CDR3 DNA sequence: TGTGCCAGCAGTATCAGGACAGGCGTGAACACCGGGGAGCTGTTTTTT.

This clone was detected a few times. This chain links TRBV2 with TRBJ2-5; tentatively, D is TRBD2 (7 bases). CDR1 and CDR2 (germline): SNHLY, FYNNEI. The CDR3 totals 13 residues. V lost 8 bases to trimming and J lost 7 bases, with 17 bases between them. As DNA, the CDR3 is TGTGCCAGCCTGCAAGGGGGGGTCATGACCCAGTACTTC. Its translation is CASLQGGVMTQYF.

This clone occurred a few times. Because the CDR3 is missing its conserved closing phenylalanine or tryptophan, this is likely a read error. The J gene is TRBJ2-7, the V gene TRBV6-1, with a possible D match to TRBD1 (5 bases). Germline V gives CDR1 MNHNS, CDR2 SASEGT. CDR3 length: 12 residues. V shed 3 bases and J shed 5 bases, with 8 bases lying between them. This chain's CDR3 is CASSESGNEQYL. CDR3 coding DNA: TGTGCCAGCAGTGAGTCAGGGAACGAGCAGTACCTC.

The chain is built from TRBV6-1 and TRBJ1-6; no reliable D call. Trimming shortened V by 0 bases and J by 7 bases, and 10 bases separated the two germline ends. The CDR3 is 15 residues long. The germline V gene has CDR1 MNHNS and CDR2 SASEGT. CDR3 loop: CASSEASGENSPLHF. The CDR3 bases are TGTGCCAGCAGTGAAGCGTCCGGGGAGAATTCACCCCTCCACTTT.

This clone was seen only a few times. The chain combines TRBV6-2 or TRBV6-3 with TRBJ2-7; 8 bases line up with TRBD1. CDR3 size: 14 residues. The V and J ends lost 7 bases and 2 bases, in that order; junction bases with no gene match: 7. From germline, CDR1 is MNHEY and CDR2 SVGEGT. The CDR3 loop reads CASKAGTGPYEQYF. DNA of the CDR3: TGTGCCAGCAAGGCCGGGACAGGTCCCTACGAGCAGTACTTC.

This clone was picked up a small number of times. The chain carries TRBV12-3 or TRBV12-4 and TRBJ1-2; 7 bases are shared with TRBD1. This CDR3 spans 15 amino acids. Losses at the gene ends were 3 bases for V and 3 bases for J; bases not matched to a gene: 7. CDR3 region: CASSLLGQLDYGYTF. CDR3 sequence (DNA): TGTGCCAGCAGTTTGCTGGGACAGCTGGACTATGGCTACACCTTC.

The chain recombines TRBV7-8 with TRBJ2-6; D may be TRBD1 (5 bases). Trimming pared 8 bases from V and 2 bases from J, leaving 10 bases between. This CDR3 is built from 14 residues. Germline CDR1 and CDR2: SGHVS and FQNEAQ. CDR3 coding DNA: TGTGCCAGCGCAGGGTACACTGGGGCCAACGTCCTGACTTTC. It is translated as CASAGYTGANVLTF.

This clone was detected many times. This chain uses TRBV2 with TRBJ2-1, with D perhaps given as TRBD1 or TRBD2 (6 bases each). This CDR3 region has 15 residues. Germline values: CDR1 SNHLY, CDR2 FYNNEI. V lost 4 bases and J lost 0, with 10 bases in between. The CDR3 DNA reads TGTGCCAGCAGTGTAGGGGGGAGCTCCTACAATGAGCAGTTCTTC. It codes for CASSVGGSSYNEQFF. Together with reference TRBV2 and TRBJ2-1, the CDR3 gives the full variable domain: EPEVTQTPSHQVTQMGQEVILRCVPISNHLYFYWYRQILGQKVEFLVSFYNNEISEKSEIFDDQFSVERPDGSNFTLKIRSTKLEDSAMYFCASSVGGSSYNEQFFGPGTRLTVL.

The genes are TRBV18 and TRBJ1-5; D gene unclear. CDR1 is KGHSH and CDR2 is LQKENI in the germline V gene. This CDR3 has 13 residues. The V gene lost 3 bases and the J gene lost 8 bases, with 11 bases spanning the gap. The CDR3 is CASSPQADEPQHF. CDR3 nucleotide sequence: TGTGCCAGCTCACCCCAAGCCGATGAGCCCCAGCATTTT.

This clone was detected many times. The chain recombines TRBV9 with TRBJ1-2; 7 nucleotides match TRBD1. CDR3 length: 15 amino acids. J gave up 3 bases and V 3 bases, and 8 bases lay outside the gene matches. CDR1 is SGDLS, CDR2 YYNGEE, per germline. CDR3 sequence: CASSALSGTDYGYTF. CDR3 nucleotide sequence: TGTGCCAGCAGCGCCCTGTCCGGGACAGACTATGGCTACACCTTC.

Ten or more counts support this clone. This chain links TRBV5-8 with TRBJ2-5, with 9 bases identical to TRBD1. Trimming cost V 4 bases and J 3 bases; bases outside gene matches: 4. The length of the CDR3 is 14 residues. From germline, CDR1 is SGHTS and CDR2 YDEGEE. The CDR3 loop is CASSPGQGEETQYF. DNA for the CDR3: TGTGCCAGCAGCCCGGGACAGGGCGAAGAGACCCAGTACTTC.

This clone is deemed medium-sized. The rearrangement uses TRBV6-1 and TRBJ2-1; TRBD2 aligns across 7 bases. The CDR3 is made up of 14 amino acids. The V and J ends lost 1 base and 5 bases, in that order; junction bases with no gene match: 2. The germline gives CDR1 MNHNS, CDR2 SASEGT. The CDR3 spells CASSEGLADNEQFF. As DNA, the CDR3 is TGTGCCAGCAGTGAAGGGCTAGCGGACAATGAGCAGTTCTTC.

This rearrangement joins TRBV5-1 to TRBJ2-5, with 10 bases aligning to TRBD2. The CDR3 sequence is 19 residues long. CDR1 is SGHRS and CDR2 is YFSETQ in the germline V gene. Trimming cost V 4 bases and J 1 base; bases outside gene matches: 16. In DNA, the CDR3 is TGCGCCAGCAGCCCGTTACCCGGGACTAGCGCGTTGTCCCAAGAGACCCAGTACTTC. Its translation is CASSPLPGTSALSQETQYF.

This clone has only a few counts. The chain is built from TRBV12-3 or TRBV12-4 and TRBJ1-3; D gene unclear. This CDR3 is built from 14 residues. The germline V and J ends were trimmed by 6 bases and 0 bases, with 9 bases remaining between them. The CDR3 loop reads CASSPRNSGNTIYF. CDR3 coding DNA: TGTGCCAGCAGCCCCCGAAACTCTGGAAACACCATATATTTT.

This clone is judged medium-sized. The rearrangement joins TRBV5-1 to TRBJ1-2; D not resolved. CDR3 length: 14 residues. Germline CDR1 and CDR2: SGHRS and YFSETQ. The ends were cut back, 2 bases at V and 1 base at J, with 9 bases in the middle. CDR3 nucleotides: TGCGCCAGCAGCTTTAACACCGATAACTATGGCTACACCTTC. Its translation: CASSFNTDNYGYTF.

The CDR3 here is CASSLEPSGQSSYNEQFF. The DNA of the CDR3 is TGCGCCAGCAGCTTGGAGCCTAGCGGGCAGAGCTCCTACAATGAGCAGTTCTTC. The chain links TRBV5-1 to TRBJ2-1, with 8 positions matching TRBD2. After removal of 0 bases from V and 0 bases from J, the junction contained 8 bases not matched to a gene. The CDR3 loop spans 18 amino acids. Germline-derived CDR1 and CDR2 are SGHRS and YFSETQ.

This clone is medium-sized within its sample. The chain has TRBV11-2 and TRBJ1-2, with 7 bases fitting TRBD1. The V and J ends lost 5 bases and 0 bases, in that order; junction bases with no gene match: 3. This CDR3 region has 14 residues. Germline V gene lookup returns CDR1 SGHAT and CDR2 FQNNGV. CDR3 DNA: TGTGCCAGCAGCCAGCAGGGGGCTAACTATGGCTACACCTTC. Residues: CASSQQGANYGYTF.

This clone has only a few counts. The chain employs TRBV6-2 or TRBV6-3 and TRBJ1-2; D gene unclear. CDR1 is MNHEY and CDR2 is SVGEGT in the germline V gene. The CDR3 is made up of 14 amino acids. V was pared by 2 bases and J by 4 bases, with 11 bases between. CDR3 region: CASSYGGQPYGYTF. In nucleotides, the CDR3 is TGTGCCAGCAGTTACGGTGGGCAGCCCTATGGCTACACCTTC.

This clone was counted ten times or more. The rearrangement joins TRBV6-6 to TRBJ1-4; the D is unclear. The CDR3 runs 14 residues. V gave up 2 bases and J gave up 7 bases, with 11 bases separating them. The germline CDR1 and CDR2 sequences are MNHNY and SVGAGI (reference sequence). In DNA form, the CDR3 reads TGTGCCAGCAGTTACACGGGTTTGGGTGAAAAACTGTTTTTT. Amino acids: CASSYTGLGEKLFF.

There are many counts of this clone. The chain uses TRBV25-1 and TRBJ2-5, with D possibly matching TRBD2 (7 bases). Germline V gene sequence: CDR1 MGHDK, CDR2 SYGVNS. The CDR3 totals 15 residues. V shed 6 bases and J shed 1 base, with 15 bases lying between them. The CDR3 bases are TGTGCCAGCAGGGCGACGGGGGGCCCCCAAGAGACCCAGTACTTC. Translation: CASRATGGPQETQYF.

As concerns this clone: The junction departs from germline at one end; a sequencing error may be responsible. The chain has TRBV19 and TRBJ2-7, with D tentatively TRBD1 or TRBD2 (5 bases each). There are 14 residues in the CDR3. Germline-derived CDR1 and CDR2 are LNHDA and SQIVND (reference sequence). CDR3 sequence: CSSSVTGTDYEQYF. The CDR3 DNA is TGTTCCAGTAGTGTGACCGGGACGGACTACGAGCAGTACTTC.